The 6 T cell receptor beta chains below come from one sample, sequenced in a study of lymphopenia after photon versus proton radiotherapy (dated by TCRdb to between 2019 and 2020). Receptor amplification or capture employed the immunoSEQ multiplex PCR assay. This immuneACCESS table, as held by TCRdb, lists in-frame sequences with V and J called but not all clones. Of the missing ones, under half trace to an unresolved V gene in checked studies; the others have no known cause. In this sample the table shows some 70,000 clones, 87% of which occur a single time. The ten largest clonotypes hold approximately 10% of the sample. The sample in question was peripheral blood, obtained from a patient treated with proton-based radiotherapy. All receptors derive from an elderly man with esophageal cancer.

V and J are TRBV4-3 and TRBJ2-1, with D perhaps TRBD1 (5 bases). Germline values: CDR1 LGHNA, CDR2 YSLEER. The CDR3 loop spans 14 amino acids. Trimming left V 0 bases short and J 8 bases short, with 11 bases between. CDR3 DNA sequence: TGCGCCAGCAGCCAAGAGGGGATAGGGGATGAGCAGTTCTTC. This encodes CASSQEGIGDEQFF.

Concerning this clone itself: At one end, the junction sequence differs from germline, possibly due to a read error. The chain is built from TRBV9 and TRBJ1-4, with D possibly matching TRBD1 (5 bases). Germline CDR1 reads SGDLS; CDR2 reads YYNGEE. The CDR3 spans 14 residues. The CDR3 DNA is TGTGCCGGCAGCGTGGGGGCAACTAATGAAAAACTGTTTTTT. This sequence encodes CAGSVGATNEKLFF.

The chain uses TRBV7-9 and TRBJ1-1; weak D call: TRBD1 (6 bases). V gave up 8 bases and J gave up 3 bases, with 10 bases separating them. The CDR3 is 12 amino acids. Germline V CDR1 and CDR2: SEHNR, FQNEAQ (reference sequence). Written as DNA, the CDR3 is TGTGCCAGCTGGACAGTTGACACTGAAGCTTTCTTT. Translation: CASWTVDTEAFF.

The chain is built from TRBV6-1 and TRBJ2-5; TRBD2 agrees at 9 bases. Trimming cost V 7 bases and J 4 bases; bases outside gene matches: 4. This CDR3 region has 13 residues. CDR1 is MNHNS, CDR2 SASEGT, per germline. This chain's CDR3 is CASTAGGGETQYF. For the CDR3, the DNA is TGTGCCAGCACCGCGGGAGGGGGAGAGACCCAGTACTTC.

This chain connects TRBV2 to TRBJ2-7, with TRBD2 identical over 7 bases. CDR3 length: 14 amino acids. Trimming cost V 4 bases and J 1 base; bases outside gene matches: 4. Germline CDR1 reads SNHLY; CDR2 reads FYNNEI. CDR3: CASSAPGGSYEQYF. CDR3 coding DNA: TGTGCCAGCAGTGCTCCGGGAGGTTCCTACGAGCAGTACTTC. The full variable domain, with the rest looked up from reference TRBV2 and TRBJ2-7, is EPEVTQTPSHQVTQMGQEVILRCVPISNHLYFYWYRQILGQKVEFLVSFYNNEISEKSEIFDDQFSVERPDGSNFTLKIRSTKLEDSAMYFCASSAPGGSYEQYFGPGTRLTVT.

J is TRBJ2-5 and V is TRBV14; perhaps TRBD2 as D (5 bases). The CDR3 contains 16 residues. Between the trimmed V and J ends, which lost 1 base and 5 bases, there was a span of 17 bases. Germline V gene sequence: CDR1 SGHDN, CDR2 FVKESK. The CDR3: CASSQGQLVLGETQYF. CDR3 nucleotide sequence: TGTGCCAGCAGCCAAGGCCAACTAGTATTGGGGGAGACCCAGTACTTC. Based on the CDR3 plus reference TRBV14 and TRBJ2-5, the full variable domain is EAGVTQFPSHSVIEKGQTVTLRCDPISGHDNLYWYRRVMGKEIKFLLHFVKESKQDESGMPNNRFLAERTGGTYSTLKVQPAELEDSGVYFCASSQGQLVLGETQYFGPGTRLLVL.